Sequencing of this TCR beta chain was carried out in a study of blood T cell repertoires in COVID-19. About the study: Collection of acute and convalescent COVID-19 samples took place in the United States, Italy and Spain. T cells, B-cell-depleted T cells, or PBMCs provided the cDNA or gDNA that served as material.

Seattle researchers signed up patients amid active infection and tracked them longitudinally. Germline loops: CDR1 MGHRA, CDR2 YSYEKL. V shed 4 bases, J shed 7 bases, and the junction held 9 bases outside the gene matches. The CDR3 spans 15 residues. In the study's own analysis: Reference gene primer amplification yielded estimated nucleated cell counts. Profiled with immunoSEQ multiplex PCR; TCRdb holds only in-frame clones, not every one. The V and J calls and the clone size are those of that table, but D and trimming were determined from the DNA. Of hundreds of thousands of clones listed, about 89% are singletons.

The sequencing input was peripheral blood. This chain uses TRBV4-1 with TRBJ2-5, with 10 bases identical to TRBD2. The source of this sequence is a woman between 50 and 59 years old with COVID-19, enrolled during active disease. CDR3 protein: CASSPVTSGPRTQYF. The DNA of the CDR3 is TGCGCCAGCAGCCCCGTGACTAGCGGGCCTAGGACCCAGTACTTC.